This is a list of T cell receptor beta chains from one sample in a study of T cell responses to AZD1222 COVID-19 vaccine. Assay used: immunoSEQ multiplex PCR; TCRdb lists only in-frame clones, some missing. The repertoire includes 150,000 to 200,000 clones, more than 90% of them detected once, and less than 4% sits in the top ten. The sample consisted of peripheral blood, taken 28 days after the second dose of the MenACWY control vaccine. These receptor sequences come from an adult who received the MenACWY meningococcal vaccine as a control. The CDR3 runs from the conserved cysteine through the conserved F or W. A D gene is named only where the DNA matches it firmly. The listing skips clone size in some rows; elsewhere it reads once, few, many or a size class.

d_gene: .
j_gene: TRBJ2-7
abundance: .
v_gene: TRBV7-8
CDR3nt: TGTGCCAGCAGCCGCGGGGACTCCTACGAGCAGTACTTC
CDR3aa: CASSRGDSYEQYF

d_gene: TRBD2
j_gene: TRBJ2-1
abundance: .
v_gene: TRBV18
CDR3nt: TGTGCCAGCTCACCACCGGGACTAAGCACTGAGCAGTTCTTC
CDR3aa: CASSPPGLSTEQFF

d_gene: .
j_gene: TRBJ1-2
abundance: .
v_gene: TRBV29-1
CDR3nt: TGCAGCGCCAGGACCGATAACTATGGCTACACCTTC
CDR3aa: CSARTDNYGYTF

d_gene: .
j_gene: TRBJ1-5
abundance: .
v_gene: TRBV15
CDR3nt: TGTGCCACCAGAGATTCAGGGATTCAGCCCCAGCATTTT
CDR3aa: CATRDSGIQPQHF

d_gene: .
j_gene: TRBJ1-2
abundance: once
v_gene: TRBV4-1
CDR3nt: TGCGCCAGGATCCTCGGGGGGGCAGGTGGCTACACCTTC
CDR3aa: CARILGGAGGYTF

d_gene: .
j_gene: TRBJ2-4
abundance: .
v_gene: TRBV7-2
CDR3nt: TGTGCCAGCAGCTTACTAACGGCAGCCAAAAACATTCAGTACTTC
CDR3aa: CASSLLTAAKNIQYF

d_gene: .
j_gene: TRBJ1-5
abundance: .
v_gene: TRBV7-2
CDR3nt: TGTGCCAGCAGCTCCACGGACAGTTATCAGCCCCAGCATTTT
CDR3aa: CASSSTDSYQPQHF

d_gene: .
j_gene: TRBJ2-2
abundance: .
v_gene: TRBV12-3/TRBV12-4
CDR3nt: TGTGCCAGCAGCACACTGACGGGCGGGGAGCTGTTTTTT
CDR3aa: CASSTLTGGELFF

d_gene: .
j_gene: TRBJ2-1
abundance: few
v_gene: TRBV20-1
CDR3nt: TGCAGTGCTAGTTACGGGCCCTACAATGAGCAGTTCTTC
CDR3aa: CSASYGPYNEQFF

d_gene: .
j_gene: TRBJ2-3
abundance: .
v_gene: TRBV18
CDR3nt: TGTGCCAGCTCACCAGGGATCGGGTTGGGAGATACGCAGTATTTT
CDR3aa: CASSPGIGLGDTQYF